This T cell receptor beta chain was identified during a study of blood T cell repertoires in COVID-19 (dated by TCRdb to about 2020). The study in broad terms: Samples from collaborators originated in the United States, Italy and Spain and spanned both the acute and convalescent phases of COVID-19. The repertoires were made available in a free public database intended to serve as a resource for research on the immune response to SARS-CoV-2. Where available, HLA class I and class II types were obtained from metadata supplied by the sample provider rather than from assay-based typing. Samples came from the ongoing ImmuneRACE study (first 160 participants) plus 1,254 subjects from 6 global collaborators. The prospective study material was composed of cDNA or gDNA derived from T cells, B-cell-depleted T cells, or PBMCs. The dataset comprised deeply sampled blood TCRbeta repertoires from subjects exposed to, actively infected with, or recovered from COVID-19. A de-identified subject ID, COVID-19 status, age in years and sex were almost always included in the sample metadata.

Trimming at the junction amounts to 0 bases on V and 3 bases on J, and the germline ends lie 15 bases apart. Reading from cysteine to phenylalanine, the CDR3 counts 16 amino acids. Here the CDR3 DNA is all that survives: 48 bases in frame from base 1. According to the germline V gene, CDR1 reads LGHNA and CDR2 reads YSLEER. TCRbeta CDR3 regions were amplified from genomic DNA by means of the immunoSEQ Assay, a bias-controlled multiplex PCR. Per the original workflow: The number of nucleated cells in each sample was estimated from the amplification of reference gene primers within the assay. To quantify the absolute abundance of each unique TCRbeta CDR3 rearrangement, sequence reads were collapsed and filtered. For each sample, productive Simpson clonality was calculated as the square root of Simpson's diversity index across productive rearrangements. Imported from immuneACCESS, the table was reduced by TCRdb to in-frame sequences with V and J called. These copies leave out some clones; in studies compared against another copy, an unresolved V gene accounts for under half, and the cause of the remainder is not known. V, J and clone size were drawn from that table, and D and trimming were deduced from the DNA. The sample yields more than 50,000 clones; about 75% were counted once. The top ten constitute about 50% of the sample.

Concerning this clone: Its antigen remains undetermined. No base-level quality is on record; no much larger clone is a single base apart.

General findings and caveats noted by the study authors: Clinical and demographic metadata were provided uncurated, with the amount varying by source and participant.

Whole blood was collected in K2EDTA tubes by collaborating institutions according to the institutions' own protocols. For TCRbeta analysis, collaborators shipped samples in one of three forms: frozen whole blood, isolated PBMCs, or DNA extracted from either of those sample types. Recombination joined TRBV4-3 with TRBJ2-7; the D segment cannot be called with confidence. Sequencing was done on a sample of peripheral blood. This TCR was recovered from an elderly woman with acute or convalescent COVID-19. The CDR3: CASSQDAASPLYEQYF. The sequence in DNA is TGCGCCAGCAGCCAAGATGCGGCCAGCCCTCTCTACGAGCAGTACTTC.